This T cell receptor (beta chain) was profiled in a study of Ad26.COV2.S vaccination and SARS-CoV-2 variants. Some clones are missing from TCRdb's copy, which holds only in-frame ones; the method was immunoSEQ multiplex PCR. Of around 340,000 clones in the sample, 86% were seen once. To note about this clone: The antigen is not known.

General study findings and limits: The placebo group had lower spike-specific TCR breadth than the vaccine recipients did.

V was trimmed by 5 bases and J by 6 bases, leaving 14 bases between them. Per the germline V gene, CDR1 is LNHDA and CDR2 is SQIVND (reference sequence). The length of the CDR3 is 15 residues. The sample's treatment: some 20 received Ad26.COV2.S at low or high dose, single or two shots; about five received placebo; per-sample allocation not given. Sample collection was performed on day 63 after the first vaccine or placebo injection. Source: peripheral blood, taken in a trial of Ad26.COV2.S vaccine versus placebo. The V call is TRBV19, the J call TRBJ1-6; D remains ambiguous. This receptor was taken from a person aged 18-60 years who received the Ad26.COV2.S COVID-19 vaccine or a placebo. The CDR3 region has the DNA TGTGCCAGTAGTGATGTCGGCAGTGGTAATTCACCCCTCCACTTT. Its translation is CASSDVGSGNSPLHF.